The sequence of this TCR beta chain was determined in a study of T cells in localized non-small cell lung cancer. Overall study results and limits: Across samples, adjacent lung featured a median around 55 of the top 100 tumor clones. In uninvolved adjacent lung, T cell clonality reached its highest value, exceeding tumor.

TCRdb's copy holds only in-frame clones and misses some; the assay was immunoSEQ multiplex PCR. The table includes about 33,000 clones, roughly 88% detected once. Of note for this clone: Its matching antigen is unknown.

CDR3 size: 13 residues. Germline V gives CDR1 LNHDA, CDR2 SQIVND (reference sequence). V lost 5 bases to trimming and J lost 7 bases, with 15 bases between them. The source is a man aged 40 to 69 with stage I lung adenocarcinoma. The sample in question was peripheral blood, obtained before any cancer treatment. The chain links TRBV19 to TRBJ2-7, with D perhaps given as TRBD1 or TRBD2 (5 bases each). Here the CDR3 reads CASSWDHGREQYF. For the CDR3, the DNA is TGTGCCAGTAGTTGGGACCACGGGCGGGAGCAGTACTTC.